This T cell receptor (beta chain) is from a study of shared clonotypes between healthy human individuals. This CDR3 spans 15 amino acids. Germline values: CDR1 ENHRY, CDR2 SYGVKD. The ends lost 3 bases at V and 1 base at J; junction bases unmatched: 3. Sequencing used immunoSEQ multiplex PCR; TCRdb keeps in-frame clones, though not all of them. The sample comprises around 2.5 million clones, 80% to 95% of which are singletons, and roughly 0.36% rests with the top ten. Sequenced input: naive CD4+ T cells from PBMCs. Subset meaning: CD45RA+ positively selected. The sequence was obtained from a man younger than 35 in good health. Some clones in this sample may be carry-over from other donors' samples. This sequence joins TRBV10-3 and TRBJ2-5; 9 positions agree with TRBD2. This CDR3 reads CAISDYSGGQETQYF. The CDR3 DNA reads TGTGCCATCAGTGACTATAGCGGGGGCCAAGAGACCCAGTACTTC.